This T cell receptor (beta chain) derives from a study of OX40 agonist ivuxolimab in advanced cancers. Study overall: Clinicians treated patients with ivuxolimab, an agonistic anti-OX40 (CD134) antibody.

Data came from immunoSEQ multiplex PCR; TCRdb stores just in-frame clones and leaves some out. The sample contains roughly 61,000 clones, around 88% of which appear only once. General observations from the study: The study observed clonal expansion of CD4+ and CD8+ blood T cells by week 6 at 0.1 to 3.0 mg/kg. Antigen targets of the expanded peripheral T cells went undetermined. Mean expanded clone counts were higher in CD8+ than CD4+ T cells.

A note on this clone: Antigen specificity is unknown.

The source was CD4+ or CD8+ T cells sorted from blood, collected in a trial of the OX40 agonist ivuxolimab. The sequence came from an adult with an advanced solid tumor such as melanoma, head and neck, liver or kidney cancer.

The CDR3 protein is CASSSVRQGAGYGYTF. CDR3 DNA: TGCGCCAGCAGCTCTGTTCGACAGGGGGCTGGTTATGGCTACACCTTC. This chain connects TRBV10-2 to TRBJ1-2, with 10 positions matching TRBD1. CDR1 is WSHSY, CDR2 SAAADI, per germline. The CDR3 has 16 amino acids. Unmatched junction bases numbered 12, after V lost 6 bases and J lost 5 bases.